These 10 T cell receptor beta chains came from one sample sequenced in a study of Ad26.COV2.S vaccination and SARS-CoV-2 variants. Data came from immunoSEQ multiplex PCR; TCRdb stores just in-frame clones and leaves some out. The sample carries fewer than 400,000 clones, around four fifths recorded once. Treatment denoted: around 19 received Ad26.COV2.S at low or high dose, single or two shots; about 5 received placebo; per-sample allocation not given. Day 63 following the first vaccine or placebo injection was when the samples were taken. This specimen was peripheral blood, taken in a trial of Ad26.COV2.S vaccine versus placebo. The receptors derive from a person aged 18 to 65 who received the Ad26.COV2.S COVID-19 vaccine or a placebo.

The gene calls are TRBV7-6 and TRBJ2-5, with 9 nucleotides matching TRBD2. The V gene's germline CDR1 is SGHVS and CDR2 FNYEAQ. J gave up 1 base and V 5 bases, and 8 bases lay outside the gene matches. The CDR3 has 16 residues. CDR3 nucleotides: TGTGCCAGCAGCCCTTGGGCGGGGGGGTCCCAAGAGACCCAGTACTTC. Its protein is CASSPWAGGSQETQYF.

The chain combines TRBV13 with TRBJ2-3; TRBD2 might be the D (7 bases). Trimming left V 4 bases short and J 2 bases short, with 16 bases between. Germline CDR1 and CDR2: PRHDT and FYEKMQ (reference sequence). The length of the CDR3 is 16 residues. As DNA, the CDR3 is TGTGCCAGCAGCTCCTCTCCGGGGGGACACACAGATACGCAGTATTTT. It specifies CASSSSPGGHTDTQYF.

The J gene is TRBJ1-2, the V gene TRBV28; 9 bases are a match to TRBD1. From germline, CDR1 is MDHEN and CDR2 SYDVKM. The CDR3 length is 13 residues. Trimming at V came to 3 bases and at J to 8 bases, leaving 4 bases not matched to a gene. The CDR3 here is CASSFRTGVGYTF. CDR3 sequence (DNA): TGTGCCAGCAGTTTCAGGACAGGGGTCGGCTACACCTTC.

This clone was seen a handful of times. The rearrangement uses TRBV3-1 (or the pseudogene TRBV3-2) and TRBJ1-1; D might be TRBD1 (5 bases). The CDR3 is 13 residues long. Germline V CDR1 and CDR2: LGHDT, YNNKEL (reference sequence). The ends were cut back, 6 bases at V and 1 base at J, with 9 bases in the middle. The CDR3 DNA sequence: TGTGCCAGCAGGAGACAGACGAACACTGAAGCTTTCTTT. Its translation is CASRRQTNTEAFF.

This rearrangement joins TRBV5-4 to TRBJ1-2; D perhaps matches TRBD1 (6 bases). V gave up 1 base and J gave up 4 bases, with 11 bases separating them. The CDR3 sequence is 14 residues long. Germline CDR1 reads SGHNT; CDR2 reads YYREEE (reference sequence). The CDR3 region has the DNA TGTGCCAGCAGCTTGCGGGGGGCCGGCTATGGCTACACCTTC. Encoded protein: CASSLRGAGYGYTF.

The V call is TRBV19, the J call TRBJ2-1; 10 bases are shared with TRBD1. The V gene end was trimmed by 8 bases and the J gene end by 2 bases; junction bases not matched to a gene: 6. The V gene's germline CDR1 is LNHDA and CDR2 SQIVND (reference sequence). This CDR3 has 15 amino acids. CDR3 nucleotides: TGTGCCAGTTTGGGGACAGGGGAAACCTACAATGAGCAGTTCTTC. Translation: CASLGTGETYNEQFF.

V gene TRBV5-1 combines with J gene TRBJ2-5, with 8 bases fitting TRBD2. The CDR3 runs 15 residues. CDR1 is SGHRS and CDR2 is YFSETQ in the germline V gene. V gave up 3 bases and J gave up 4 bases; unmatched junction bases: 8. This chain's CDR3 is CASSYEKGLVETQYF. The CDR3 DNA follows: TGCGCCAGCAGCTATGAAAAGGGACTAGTAGAGACCCAGTACTTC.

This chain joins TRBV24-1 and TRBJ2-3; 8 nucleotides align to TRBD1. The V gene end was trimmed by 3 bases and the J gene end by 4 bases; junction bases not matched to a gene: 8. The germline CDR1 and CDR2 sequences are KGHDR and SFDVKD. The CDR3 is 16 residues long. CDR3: CATSDLDRALPDTQYF. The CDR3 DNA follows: TGTGCCACCAGTGATCTGGACAGGGCATTGCCAGATACGCAGTATTTT.

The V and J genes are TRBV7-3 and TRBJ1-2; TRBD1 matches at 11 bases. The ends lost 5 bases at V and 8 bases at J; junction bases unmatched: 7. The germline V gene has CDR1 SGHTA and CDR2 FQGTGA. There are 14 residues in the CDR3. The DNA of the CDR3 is TGTGCCAGCAGCCAGGGACAGGGGGTAGGCGGCTACACCTTC. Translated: CASSQGQGVGGYTF.

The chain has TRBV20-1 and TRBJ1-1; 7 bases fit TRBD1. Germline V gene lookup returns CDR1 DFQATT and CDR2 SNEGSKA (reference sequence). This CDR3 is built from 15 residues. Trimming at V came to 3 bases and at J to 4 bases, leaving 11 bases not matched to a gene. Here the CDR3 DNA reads TGCAGTGCTAGTCGGTCAGGGGGTAGTGGCACTGAAGCTTTCTTT. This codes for CSASRSGGSGTEAFF.